This TCR beta chain appears in the sequencing data of a study of shared clonotypes between healthy human individuals. This clone was seen a single time. Its antigen is as yet unknown. Per the study methods: ImmunoSEQ yielded junction-only sequences lacking quality scores, so filtering differed. Clones were sequenced by immunoSEQ multiplex PCR, and TCRdb holds only the in-frame ones, with some missing. D and trimming were read from the DNA, whereas the V and J calls and clone size are those reported in that table. This table has roughly 2.4 million clones, about 94% appearing once. Study findings and constraints: Naive subsets generally had larger estimated richness than memory subsets. Sampling involved blood alone; tissue repertoires likely differ.

This TCR came from a man aged 18 to 30 in good health. Sequencing was done on a sample of naive CD4+ T cells sorted from blood. Subset specified: CD45RA+ positively selected.

CDR3: CASSYWGRNTGELFF. The CDR3 region has the DNA TGTGCCAGCAGTTACTGGGGGAGAAACACCGGGGAGCTGTTTTTT. This chain links TRBV6-6 with TRBJ2-2; D possibly uses TRBD1 or TRBD2 (5 bases each). V was cut by 1 base and J by 2 bases, with 8 bases left in between. The CDR3 consists of 15 residues. The germline V gene has CDR1 MNHNY and CDR2 SVGAGI (reference sequence).